This TCR beta chain was recovered during a study of T cells in Graves' hyperthyroidism and ophthalmopathy. Study-wide findings and caveats: Most expanded thyroid clonotypes above 0.001 also appeared in blood.

In its sample, this clonotype was seen many times. Its antigen is undetermined. The source material, RNA transcripts, was used to amplify TCR beta CDR3 regions. The study used the HTBI primer set for a first-round RT-PCR of the TCR CDR3. TCRdb processed the multiplex PCR reads anew with MiXCR; each CDR3 protein has one entry. The data show around 350,000 distinct CDR3 sequences, 13% to 15% seen once. Germline-derived CDR1 and CDR2 are MNHNS and SASEGT. Trimming removed 5 bases from V and 3 bases from J; junction bases left unmatched: 11. The CDR3 covers 16 residues. The V gene is TRBV6-1, the J gene TRBJ2-5, with 8 bases fitting TRBD1. The specimen sequenced was blood. The TCR comes from a woman aged 60-75 years with Graves' ophthalmopathy. This CDR3 is CASSPAGQGLKETQYF. As DNA, the CDR3 is TGTGCCAGCAGTCCCGCCGGACAGGGACTGAAAGAGACCCAGTACTTC.